This T cell receptor (beta chain) was captured by sequencing in a study of control samples from healthy donors and cancer patients. Here immunoSEQ multiplex PCR was the method, and the copy in TCRdb shows in-frame clones only, minus some. This sample has about 250,000 clones, with 82% found just once. The sequenced material came from PBMCs. The source of this sequence is a woman aged 60-70 years with lung cancer.

Here the CDR3 reads CASSLARADEQFF. The DNA of the CDR3 is TGCGCCAGCAGCTTGGCCCGCGCAGATGAGCAGTTCTTC. The chain employs TRBV5-1 and TRBJ2-1; no reliable D call. Trimming shortened V by 0 bases and J by 8 bases, and 9 bases separated the two germline ends. The CDR3 extends over 13 amino acids. Per germline, CDR1 SGHRS and CDR2 YFSETQ. The full variable domain, rest sourced from reference TRBV5-1 and TRBJ2-1, is KAGVTQTPRYLIKTRGQQVTLSCSPISGHRSVSWYQQTPGQGLQFLFEYFSETQRNKGNFPGRFSGRQFSNSRSEMNVSTLELGDSALYLCASSLARADEQFFGPGTRLTVL.